The 26 T cell receptor beta chains presented below share a single source sample, sequenced in a study of identical twins' blood T cells. TCRdb reprocessed the 5' RACE reads via MiXCR and lists one record per CDR3 protein. Found here are fewer than 450,000 distinct CDR3 sequences, roughly 28% of them singletons; the top ten hold 5.5% to 7%. The source material was PBMCs. The receptors derive from a woman aged 18 to 55 in good health.

J is TRBJ2-3 and V is TRBV20-1; D unclear. Germline CDR1 DFQATT, CDR2 SNEGSKA (reference sequence). This CDR3 region has 11 residues. V lost 1 base to trimming and J lost 8 bases, with 7 bases between them. CDR3 DNA sequence: TGCAGTGCTAGAGCCCCAACTACGCAGTATTTT. Encoded protein: CSARAPTTQYF.

In the case of this clonotype: The CDR3 does not end in the conserved phenylalanine or tryptophan, so this is likely a read error. The chain uses TRBV18 and TRBJ1-1, with no clear D. The CDR3 covers 12 residues. Germline V gives CDR1 KGHSH, CDR2 LQKENI. V was shortened by 2 bases and J by 6 bases, with 7 bases between the two germline ends. The CDR3: CASSPYPAEAFL. In DNA, the CDR3 is TGTGCCAGCTCACCATATCCGGCTGAAGCTTTCCTT.

The rearrangement uses TRBV19 and TRBJ2-1; possible D gene TRBD2, 5 bases. The CDR3 is made up of 15 amino acids. Germline assignment: CDR1 LNHDA and CDR2 SQIVND (reference sequence). The V end was cut by 5 bases, the J end by 0 bases, with 11 bases between. Written as DNA, the CDR3 is TGTGCCAGTAGTTGGCGGGCCAGCTCCTACAATGAGCAGTTCTTC. Translating it yields CASSWRASSYNEQFF. Filled out from reference TRBV19 and TRBJ2-1, the complete variable domain reads DGGITQSPKYLFRKEGQNVTLSCEQNLNHDAMYWYRQDPGQGLRLIYYSQIVNDFQKGDIAEGYSVSREKKESFPLTVTSAQKNPTAFYLCASSWRASSYNEQFFGPGTRLTVL.

This clonotype was counted a few times. This chain connects TRBV20-1 to TRBJ2-4, with TRBD1 matching over 11 bases. The germline gives CDR1 DFQATT, CDR2 SNEGSKA (reference sequence). J was trimmed by 5 bases and V by 6 bases; bases with no gene match: 9. The CDR3 runs 15 residues. CDR3 amino acids: CSALDRGQTENIQYF. The CDR3 nucleotides read TGCAGTGCCTTGGACAGGGGGCAAACCGAAAACATTCAGTACTTC.

This clonotype was counted ten times or more. J is TRBJ2-5 and V is TRBV6-5, with D perhaps matching TRBD1 or TRBD2 (6 bases each). Trimming removed 1 base from V and 4 bases from J, with 16 bases in between. The CDR3 is 16 amino acids. CDR1 and CDR2 from the germline V gene are MNHEY and SVGAGI. This CDR3 is CASSYFYSQGGETQYF. The CDR3 bases are TGTGCCAGCAGTTACTTCTACTCACAGGGAGGAGAGACCCAGTACTTC.

This clonotype was seen ten or more times. The V call is TRBV18, the J call TRBJ1-1; a weak D match, TRBD1 (5 bases). Per germline, CDR1 KGHSH and CDR2 LQKENI. The CDR3 totals 15 residues. V dropped 2 bases and J dropped 6 bases, with 16 bases sitting between them. The CDR3: CASSPAGVTESEAFF. CDR3 bases: TGTGCCAGCTCACCAGCGGGGGTCACAGAGTCTGAAGCTTTCTTT. Full variable domain (outside the CDR3, taken from reference TRBV18 and TRBJ1-1): NAGVMQNPRHLVRRRGQEARLRCSPMKGHSHVYWYRQLPEEGLKFMVYLQKENIIDESGMPKERFSAEFPKEGPSILRIQQVVRGDSAAYFCASSPAGVTESEAFFGQGTRLTVV.

This clonotype has more than one count but fewer than ten. The rearrangement links TRBV24-1 to TRBJ2-2, with a weak D call TRBD1 (5 bases). CDR3 length equals 13 residues. The germline gives CDR1 KGHDR, CDR2 SFDVKD. Trimming took 9 bases from V and 5 from J, leaving 12 bases between them. CDR3 residues: CATAQGGTGELFF. The CDR3 region has the DNA TGTGCCACCGCCCAGGGCGGAACCGGGGAGCTGTTTTTT.

In its sample, this clonotype was seen many times. This CDR3 reads CASSVRLALFF. Written as DNA, the CDR3 is TGTGCCAGCAGTGTTCGACTAGCGCTGTTCTTC. The chain has TRBV12-3 or TRBV12-4 and TRBJ2-1; 8 positions match TRBD2. The CDR3 contains 11 residues. Unmatched junction bases numbered 6, after V lost 5 bases and J lost 15 bases.

The chain has TRBV5-1 and TRBJ1-3, with D perhaps TRBD1 (5 bases). V lost 2 bases and J lost 0, with 15 bases in between. This CDR3 has 17 residues. Germline CDR1 reads SGHRS; CDR2 reads YFSETQ. The CDR3 bases are TGCGCCAGCAGCTTCACCGGGACGTCGAGCTCTGGAAACACCATATATTTT. It is translated as CASSFTGTSSSGNTIYF.

The chain uses TRBV24-1 and TRBJ2-5; TRBD1 or TRBD2 may be the D gene (6 bases each). V lost 4 bases and J 3 bases, leaving 17 bases between the germline ends. The CDR3 totals 16 residues. Germline V gene lookup returns CDR1 KGHDR and CDR2 SFDVKD. CDR3 sequence: CATSETIIGGEETQYF. The CDR3, as DNA: TGTGCCACCAGTGAGACAATAATCGGGGGCGAAGAGACCCAGTACTTC.

Remarks on this clonotype: The junction departs from the called germline gene at one end, perhaps through a read error. V usage is TRBV6-6 and J usage is TRBJ1-1, with D possibly matching TRBD1 (5 bases). The CDR3 consists of 13 residues. The germline gives CDR1 MNHNY, CDR2 SVGAGI (reference sequence). The CDR3 sequence is CASIYNPGSEAFF. The CDR3 DNA sequence: TGTGCCAGCATTTACAATCCAGGGTCTGAAGCTTTCTTT.

The rearrangement uses TRBV12-3 or TRBV12-4 and TRBJ2-5; D may be TRBD1 (6 bases). This CDR3 is 16 amino acids long. V lost 6 bases and J lost 2, with 19 bases in between. CDR3 amino acids: CASRDTGTPQQETQYF. For the CDR3, the DNA is TGTGCCAGCAGAGATACCGGGACACCACAACAAGAGACCCAGTACTTC.

This sequence joins TRBV5-6 and TRBJ1-1; unclear D gene. CDR1 is SGHDT, CDR2 YYEEEE, per germline. Trimming removed 2 bases from V and 3 bases from J, with 11 bases in between. The CDR3 runs to 14 residues. CDR3 nucleotides: TGTGCCAGCAGCTTTCTATCGGTTGACACTGAAGCTTTCTTT. It codes for CASSFLSVDTEAFF. Based on the CDR3 plus reference TRBV5-6 and TRBJ1-1, the full variable domain is DAGVTQSPTHLIKTRGQQVTLRCSPKSGHDTVSWYQQALGQGPQFIFQYYEEEERQRGNFPDRFSGHQFPNYSSELNVNALLLGDSALYLCASSFLSVDTEAFFGQGTRLTVV.

Concerning this clonotype: The junction departs from germline at one end; a sequencing error may be responsible. The rearrangement uses TRBV18 and TRBJ1-2, with no clear D. The CDR3 contains 13 residues. The germline gives CDR1 KGHSH, CDR2 LQKENI. CDR3 protein: CASSPDANYGCTF. The CDR3 DNA is TGTGCCAGCTCACCGGACGCTAACTATGGCTGCACCTTC.

The J gene is TRBJ1-1, the V gene TRBV19; TRBD1 might be the D (6 bases). CDR1 is LNHDA and CDR2 is SQIVND in the germline V gene (reference sequence). The CDR3 is made up of 13 amino acids. V was shortened by 0 bases and J by 6 bases, with 8 bases between the two germline ends. The CDR3 sequence is CASSIDRGAEAFF. The CDR3 DNA reads as TGTGCCAGTAGTATAGACAGGGGTGCTGAAGCTTTCTTT. Full variable domain (remainder filled in from reference TRBV19 and TRBJ1-1): DGGITQSPKYLFRKEGQNVTLSCEQNLNHDAMYWYRQDPGQGLRLIYYSQIVNDFQKGDIAEGYSVSREKKESFPLTVTSAQKNPTAFYLCASSIDRGAEAFFGQGTRLTVV.

The gene calls are TRBV20-1 and TRBJ2-1; D gene uncertain. The germline V and J ends were trimmed by 5 bases and 8 bases, with 13 bases remaining between them. Germline CDR1 is DFQATT and CDR2 is SNEGSKA (reference sequence). This CDR3 is built from 12 residues. CDR3 nucleotides: TGCAGTGCTCCCTCTAGTTCCGATGAGCAGTTCTTC. Residues: CSAPSSSDEQFF.

About this clonotype itself: At one end, the junction sequence differs from germline, possibly due to a read error. The chain carries TRBV28 and TRBJ1-5; 9 bases are shared with TRBD1. With the DNA end fitting TRBJ2-3 better, the J assignment may be wrong. CDR3 length: 15 amino acids. Germline V gene sequence: CDR1 MDHEN, CDR2 SYDVKM. The CDR3 coding sequence is TGTACCAGCCAAACAGGGGGCTCCACCAATCAGCCCCAGTATTTT. This translates into CTSQTGGSTNQPQYF.

This sequence joins TRBV6-1 and TRBJ1-5; 10 bases match TRBD1. Unmatched junction bases numbered 7, after V lost 6 bases and J lost 2 bases. The V gene's germline CDR1 is MNHNS and CDR2 SASEGT. The CDR3 covers 16 residues. Written as DNA, the CDR3 is TGTGCCAGCAGCTACCGGACAGGGGGAGGCAATCAGCCCCAGCATTTT. As protein: CASSYRTGGGNQPQHF.

CDR3 in amino acids: CASSYLNQPQHF. CDR3 nucleotides: TGTGCCAGCAGCTACTTAAATCAGCCCCAGCATTTT. The rearrangement links TRBV7-9 to TRBJ1-5; D is undetermined. CDR3 length: 12 amino acids. V was trimmed by 4 bases and J by 4 bases, leaving 5 bases between them. Germline CDR1 SEHNR, CDR2 FQNEAQ (reference sequence).

J is TRBJ2-7 and V is TRBV5-1, with D unclear. Germline CDR1 is SGHRS and CDR2 is YFSETQ. The CDR3 is 15 amino acids. V shed 0 bases and J shed 5 bases, with 15 bases lying between them. CDR3 coding DNA: TGCGCCAGCAGCTTGGGCCTCAACACTCGGAACGAGCAGTACTTC. Protein product: CASSLGLNTRNEQYF.

CDR3 region: CASSHGVQAPKNIQYF. In DNA, the CDR3 is TGTGCCAGCAGCCACGGGGTGCAGGCACCCAAAAACATTCAGTACTTC. The chain couples TRBV3-1 to TRBJ2-4; D possibly corresponds to TRBD2 (5 bases). Germline V CDR1 and CDR2: LGHDT, YNNKEL (reference sequence). V lost 3 bases to trimming and J lost 2 bases, with 14 bases between them. The CDR3 totals 16 residues.

In this sample, this clonotype turned up a few times. This chain connects TRBV5-1 to TRBJ1-1; TRBD1 might be the D (5 bases). The germline V gene has CDR1 SGHRS and CDR2 YFSETQ. The V end was cut by 3 bases, the J end by 6 bases, with 15 bases between. The CDR3 totals 14 residues. The CDR3 region has the DNA TGCGCCAGCAGCTGGGGCACCCTGGTCCCTGAAGCTTTCTTT. Protein product: CASSWGTLVPEAFF.

On this clonotype itself: One junction end disagrees with the germline gene, perhaps due to a read error. The V and J genes are TRBV7-2 and TRBJ2-3, with TRBD2 identical over 8 bases. This CDR3 comprises 14 residues. CDR1 and CDR2 from the germline V gene are SGHTA and FQGNSA. CDR3 residues: CASSIAGSTDTQYF. The CDR3 bases are TGTGCCAGCAGCATAGCGGGGAGCACAGATACGCAGTATTTT.

A word on this clonotype: One end of the junction is discordant with germline, which a read error may explain. The chain recombines TRBV5-6 with TRBJ1-5, with D hard to call. CDR1 SGHDT and CDR2 YYEEEE come from the germline V gene. This CDR3 is 15 amino acids long. For the CDR3, the DNA is TGTGCCAACAGCTGGAAAATGCGTAGCAATCAGCCCCAGCATTTT. Translation gives CANSWKMRSNQPQHF.

The rearrangement joins TRBV5-1 to TRBJ1-1; no clear D gene. Trimming left V 4 bases short and J 3 bases short, with 7 bases between. The CDR3 sequence is 12 residues long. Germline CDR1 and CDR2: SGHRS and YFSETQ. In nucleotides, the CDR3 is TGCGCCAGCAGCGACGGGTACACTGAAGCTTTCTTT. Translating it yields CASSDGYTEAFF.

A few counts support this clonotype. The J gene is TRBJ2-7, the V gene TRBV3-1; 12 bases are shared with TRBD2. This CDR3 region has 16 residues. V gave up 4 bases and J gave up 2 bases; unmatched junction bases: 6. Germline V gene lookup returns CDR1 LGHDT and CDR2 YNNKEL (reference sequence). CDR3 nucleotide sequence: TGTGCCAGCAGCCGACTGACTAGCGGGGGACCCTACGAGCAGTACTTC. This codes for CASSRLTSGGPYEQYF.